These 22 T cell receptor beta chains originate from one sample sequenced in a study of blood T cell repertoires in COVID-19. Sequencing used immunoSEQ multiplex PCR; TCRdb keeps in-frame clones, though not all of them. In the table there are 250,000 to 350,000 clones, approximately 85% of which are singletons. Material: PBMCs or T cells enriched from blood (not recorded which). The receptors shown here come from a woman in her 30s who had recovered from COVID-19.

V and J are TRBV4-1 and TRBJ1-4; unclear D gene. V was clipped by 3 bases and J by 10 bases, with 6 bases between them. The germline gives CDR1 MGHRA, CDR2 YSYEKL. CDR3 length: 11 amino acids. CDR3 coding DNA: TGCGCCAGCAGCCAGGGGAGAAAACTGTTTTTT. The encoded protein is CASSQGRKLFF.

The chain joins TRBV5-1 to TRBJ1-1, with 9 bases that match TRBD1. The CDR3 has 15 residues. With V trimmed by 0 bases and J by 1 base, 1 base remained unmatched. Germline V gives CDR1 SGHRS, CDR2 YFSETQ. Here the CDR3 reads CASSLEGQGNTEAFF. DNA of the CDR3: TGCGCCAGCAGCTTGGAGGGACAGGGGAACACTGAAGCTTTCTTT.

This chain uses TRBV2 with TRBJ1-5, with TRBD1 as a possible D gene (6 bases). The CDR3 spans 14 residues. Germline loops: CDR1 SNHLY, CDR2 FYNNEI. V gave up 7 bases and J gave up 0 bases, with 10 bases separating them. CDR3 bases: TGTGCCAGCACGGACAGCTATAGCAATCAGCCCCAGCATTTT. Its protein product is CASTDSYSNQPQHF.

CDR3: CASSPGQFYGYTF. In nucleotides, the CDR3 is TGTGCCAGCAGTCCCGGACAATTCTATGGCTACACCTTC. The V call is TRBV28, the J call TRBJ1-2; tentative D call: TRBD1 (5 bases). Looked up from germline, CDR1 is MDHEN and CDR2 is SYDVKM. The CDR3 sequence is 13 residues long. V lost 5 bases, J lost 4 bases, and 11 bases lay in between.

The rearrangement links TRBV28 to TRBJ1-1; tentatively, D is TRBD1 (6 bases). The CDR3 consists of 13 residues. Germline V gene lookup returns CDR1 MDHEN and CDR2 SYDVKM. The V end was cut by 6 bases, the J end by 8 bases, with 16 bases between. The CDR3 loop reads CASSLTGGSEAFF. The CDR3 DNA follows: TGTGCCAGCAGCCTCACGGGGGGCTCAGAAGCTTTCTTT.

The rearrangement uses TRBV5-6 and TRBJ2-3, with 8 positions matching TRBD2. The CDR3 runs to 16 residues. The trim removed 4 bases at V and 5 bases at J, leaving 12 bases unmatched. Germline V gene data show CDR1 as SGHDT and CDR2 as YYEEEE. In nucleotides, the CDR3 is TGTGCCAGCAGCCACGGCGGGGGGCACGGCGTAGATACGCAGTATTTT. It yields the protein CASSHGGGHGVDTQYF.

The V gene is TRBV18, the J gene TRBJ2-4; a possible D gene is TRBD2 (5 bases). The length of the CDR3 is 17 residues. V dropped 3 bases and J dropped 1 base, with 16 bases sitting between them. Germline CDR1 and CDR2: KGHSH and LQKENI. The CDR3 reads CASSPTKGASAKNIQYF. In DNA, the CDR3 is TGTGCCAGCTCACCTACAAAGGGAGCGTCGGCCAAAAACATTCAGTACTTC.

The chain carries TRBV5-6 and TRBJ2-7; 9 bases fit TRBD1. The CDR3 consists of 16 residues. Germline assignment: CDR1 SGHDT and CDR2 YYEEEE. V dropped 0 bases and J dropped 0; count of bases not matched to a gene: 4. The CDR3: CASSLATGGGSYEQYF. The CDR3 DNA sequence: TGTGCCAGCAGCTTGGCGACAGGGGGAGGCTCCTACGAGCAGTACTTC.

This clone occurred many times. V is TRBV10-1 and J is TRBJ2-2; a possible D gene is TRBD1 (6 bases). The V and J ends lost 8 bases and 0 bases respectively, with 13 bases between them. This CDR3 is 15 amino acids long. Germline assignment: CDR1 WNHNN and CDR2 SYGVQD (reference sequence). The CDR3 spells CASSRDTANTGELFF. DNA of the CDR3: TGCGCCAGCTCCCGGGACACCGCGAACACCGGGGAGCTGTTTTTT.

This clone was detected ten times or more. This sequence joins TRBV7-9 and TRBJ2-7; D may be TRBD1 (6 bases). Trimming cost V 5 bases and J 3 bases, with 11 bases left between them. Germline-derived CDR1 and CDR2 are SEHNR and FQNEAQ (reference sequence). The CDR3 is 13 amino acids. The CDR3 region is CASSITGYYEQYF. CDR3 sequence (DNA): TGTGCCAGCAGCATAACAGGGTACTACGAGCAGTACTTC.

This chain connects TRBV7-8 to TRBJ2-7; TRBD2 aligns across 9 bases. Germline-derived CDR1 and CDR2 are SGHVS and FQNEAQ. The V gene end was trimmed by 5 bases and the J gene end by 2 bases; junction bases not matched to a gene: 7. CDR3 size: 15 residues. The CDR3 sequence is CASSAGAGGAYEQYF. The CDR3 bases are TGTGCCAGCAGCGCCGGGGCGGGAGGGGCCTACGAGCAGTACTTC.

V gene TRBV5-4 combines with J gene TRBJ1-2; D may be TRBD1 (5 bases). This CDR3 has 15 residues. In germline, CDR1 is SGHNT, CDR2 YYREEE (reference sequence). V lost 0 bases and J lost 6, with 15 bases in between. The CDR3 DNA reads TGTGCCAGCAGCTTGGAACATTCCGGGGGAGATGGCTACACCTTC. The encoded protein is CASSLEHSGGDGYTF.

The chain links TRBV28 to TRBJ2-5, with 15 bases fitting TRBD2. With V trimmed by 4 bases and J by 5 bases, 8 bases remained unmatched. CDR1 and CDR2 from the germline V gene are MDHEN and SYDVKM. This CDR3 is built from 17 residues. The chain's CDR3 is CASSSGLAGGPWETQYF. As DNA, the CDR3 is TGTGCCAGCAGTTCCGGACTAGCGGGGGGGCCGTGGGAGACCCAGTACTTC.

The rearrangement uses TRBV6-4 and TRBJ1-1, with no clear D. The CDR3 covers 13 residues. V lost 3 bases and J lost 6, with 11 bases in between. Germline V gene lookup returns CDR1 MRHNA and CDR2 SNTAGT. The CDR3 coding sequence is TGTGCCAGCAGTGATAGAGTGGGCTCTGAAGCTTTCTTT. Translating it yields CASSDRVGSEAFF.

The J gene is TRBJ1-2, the V gene TRBV28; D is possibly TRBD1 (5 bases). The CDR3 extends over 15 amino acids. V lost 3 bases to trimming and J lost 4 bases, with 15 bases between them. Germline values: CDR1 MDHEN, CDR2 SYDVKM. Written as DNA, the CDR3 is TGTGCCAGCAGTTTGGGGCCGTACAGGCCCTATGGCTACACCTTC. This codes for CASSLGPYRPYGYTF.

The chain joins TRBV15 to TRBJ2-1; TRBD2 agrees at 11 bases. The germline V gene encodes CDR1 LNHNV and CDR2 YYDKDF (reference sequence). This CDR3 is 16 amino acids long. V dropped 5 bases and J dropped 6; count of bases not matched to a gene: 9. The CDR3 DNA follows: TGTGCCACCAGCTTTTGGTCCGGGACTAGCGGCAATGAGCAGTTCTTC. Amino acid sequence: CATSFWSGTSGNEQFF.

V usage is TRBV5-1 and J usage is TRBJ2-1; D unclear. V gave up 0 bases and J gave up 9 bases, with 10 bases separating them. The CDR3 spans 13 residues. Germline CDR1 reads SGHRS; CDR2 reads YFSETQ. The CDR3 loop is CASSLGGSTEQFF. The CDR3 nucleotides read TGCGCCAGCAGCTTGGGAGGAAGTACTGAGCAGTTCTTC.

V gene TRBV4-1 combines with J gene TRBJ1-5; tentative D call: TRBD1 (5 bases). V was clipped by 1 base and J by 2 bases, with 12 bases between them. The CDR3 is 16 amino acids. Germline V lookup: CDR1 MGHRA, CDR2 YSYEKL. CDR3 DNA sequence: TGCGCCAGCAGCCAAGCGGCAGGGTTTGGCAATCAGCCCCAGCATTTT. Translation gives CASSQAAGFGNQPQHF.

V is TRBV29-1 and J is TRBJ2-7; D possibly corresponds to TRBD1 (5 bases). Trimming removed 7 bases at V and 2 bases at J, with 18 bases between. This CDR3 comprises 14 residues. CDR1 is SQVTM and CDR2 is ANQGSEA in the germline V gene. The chain's CDR3 is CSEFPGKVPYEQYF. The CDR3 DNA sequence: TGCAGCGAATTCCCAGGGAAAGTCCCCTACGAGCAGTACTTC.

The chain uses TRBV18 and TRBJ1-5; D might be TRBD1 (6 bases). The length of the CDR3 is 13 residues. Germline V gene lookup returns CDR1 KGHSH and CDR2 LQKENI. The V and J ends lost 2 bases and 11 bases respectively, with 13 bases between them. The CDR3 bases are TGTGCCAGCTCACCAACAGGGTTGATAGCCCAGCATTTT. It codes for CASSPTGLIAQHF.

This clone was detected once. The chain employs TRBV6-5 and TRBJ1-2; the D is unclear. With 5 bases removed from V and 8 bases from J, the gap between germline ends came to 12 bases. CDR3 size: 12 residues. CDR1 is MNHEY and CDR2 is SVGAGI in the germline V gene. The chain's CDR3 is CASSPLGRGYTF. DNA of the CDR3: TGTGCCAGCAGTCCCCTAGGTAGGGGCTACACCTTC.

CDR3 amino acids: CASSQLPTGSVSEKLFF. CDR3 coding DNA: TGTGCCAGCAGCCAACTACCGACAGGGTCGGTCAGCGAAAAACTGTTTTTT. The chain links TRBV28 to TRBJ1-4; 7 nucleotides align to TRBD1. This CDR3 region has 17 residues. The V segment lost 6 bases and the J segment 8 bases; nucleotides outside the gene matches: 18. In germline, CDR1 is MDHEN, CDR2 SYDVKM.